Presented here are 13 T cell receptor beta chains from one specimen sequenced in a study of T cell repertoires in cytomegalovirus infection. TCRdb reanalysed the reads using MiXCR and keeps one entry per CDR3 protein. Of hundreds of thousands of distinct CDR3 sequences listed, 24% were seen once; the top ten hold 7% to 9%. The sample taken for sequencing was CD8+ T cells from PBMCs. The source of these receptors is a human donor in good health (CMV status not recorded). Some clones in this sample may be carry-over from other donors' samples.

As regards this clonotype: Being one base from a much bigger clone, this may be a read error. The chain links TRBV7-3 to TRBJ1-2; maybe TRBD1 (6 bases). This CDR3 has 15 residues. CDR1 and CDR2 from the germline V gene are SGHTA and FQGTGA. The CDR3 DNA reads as TGTGTCAGCAGCCGCCGAGGGGGGGCGACGGATGGCTACACCTTC. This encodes CVSSRRGGATDGYTF.

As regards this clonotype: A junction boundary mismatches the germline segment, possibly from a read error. This chain's CDR3 is CVSSYGRDTEAFF. CDR3 coding DNA: TGCGTCAGCAGTTACGGACGGGACACTGAAGCTTTCTTT. The chain joins TRBV5-1 to TRBJ1-1; D uncertain. Germline CDR1 SGHRS, CDR2 YFSETQ. The CDR3 is 13 residues long.

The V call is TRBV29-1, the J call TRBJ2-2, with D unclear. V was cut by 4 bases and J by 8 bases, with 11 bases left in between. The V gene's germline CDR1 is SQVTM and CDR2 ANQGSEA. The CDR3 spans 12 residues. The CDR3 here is CSVVVRAGELFF. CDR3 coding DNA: TGCAGCGTTGTGGTTAGGGCAGGGGAGCTGTTTTTT.

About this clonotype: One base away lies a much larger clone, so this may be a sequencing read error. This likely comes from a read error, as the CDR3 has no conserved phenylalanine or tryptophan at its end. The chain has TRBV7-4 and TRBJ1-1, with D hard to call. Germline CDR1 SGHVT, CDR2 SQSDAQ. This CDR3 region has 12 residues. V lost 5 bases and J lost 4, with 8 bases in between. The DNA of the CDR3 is TGTGCCAGCAGCCTCGGTATCACTGAAGCTTTCTGT. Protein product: CASSLGITEAFC.

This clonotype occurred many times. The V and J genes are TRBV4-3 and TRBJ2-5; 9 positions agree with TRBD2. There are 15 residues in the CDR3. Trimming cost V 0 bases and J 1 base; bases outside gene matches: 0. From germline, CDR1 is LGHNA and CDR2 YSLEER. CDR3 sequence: CASSQERGGQETQYF. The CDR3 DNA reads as TGCGCCAGCAGCCAAGAGCGGGGGGGCCAAGAGACCCAGTACTTC.

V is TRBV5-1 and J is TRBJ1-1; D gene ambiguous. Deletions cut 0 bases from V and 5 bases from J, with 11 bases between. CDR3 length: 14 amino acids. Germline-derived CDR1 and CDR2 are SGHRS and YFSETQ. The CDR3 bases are TGCGCCAGCAGCTTGGAGGGTTACAGTACTGAAGCTTTCTTT. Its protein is CASSLEGYSTEAFF.

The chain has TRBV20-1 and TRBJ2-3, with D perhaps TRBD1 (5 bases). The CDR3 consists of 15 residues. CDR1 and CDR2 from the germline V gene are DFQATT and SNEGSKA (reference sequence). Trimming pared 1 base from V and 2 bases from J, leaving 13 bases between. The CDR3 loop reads CSARARQTLTDTQYF. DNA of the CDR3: TGCAGTGCTAGAGCTCGACAGACTCTCACAGATACGCAGTATTTT.

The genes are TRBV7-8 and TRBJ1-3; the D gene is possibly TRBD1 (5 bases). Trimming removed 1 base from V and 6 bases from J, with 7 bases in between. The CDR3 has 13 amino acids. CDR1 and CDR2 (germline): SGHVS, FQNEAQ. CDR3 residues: CASSLGGINTIYF. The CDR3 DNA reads TGTGCCAGCAGCTTAGGGGGCATAAACACCATATATTTT. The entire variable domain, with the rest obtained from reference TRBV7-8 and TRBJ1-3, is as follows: GAGVSQSPRYKVAKRGQDVALRCDPISGHVSLFWYQQALGQGPEFLTYFQNEAQLDKSGLPSDRFFAERPEGSVSTLKIQRTQQEDSAVYLCASSLGGINTIYFGEGSWLTVV.

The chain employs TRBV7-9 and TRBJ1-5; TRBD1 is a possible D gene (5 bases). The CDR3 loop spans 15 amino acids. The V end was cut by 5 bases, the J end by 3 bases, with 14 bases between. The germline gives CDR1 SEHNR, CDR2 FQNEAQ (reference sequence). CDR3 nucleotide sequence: TGTGCCAGCAGCCCCCAAGGCAGGGACAATCAGCCCCAGCATTTT. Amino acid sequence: CASSPQGRDNQPQHF.

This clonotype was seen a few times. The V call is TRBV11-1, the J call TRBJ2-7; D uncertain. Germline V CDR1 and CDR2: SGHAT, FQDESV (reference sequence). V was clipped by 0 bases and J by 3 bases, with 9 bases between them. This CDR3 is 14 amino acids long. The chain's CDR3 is CASSLAPTLYEQYV. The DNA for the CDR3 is TGTGCCAGCAGCTTAGCCCCGACACTCTACGAGCAGTACGTC.

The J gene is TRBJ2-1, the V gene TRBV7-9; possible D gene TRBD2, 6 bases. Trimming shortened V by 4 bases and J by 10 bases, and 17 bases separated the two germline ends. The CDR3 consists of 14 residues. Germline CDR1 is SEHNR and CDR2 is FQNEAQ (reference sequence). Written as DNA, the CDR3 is TGTGCCAGCAGCTCTCCGGGACTTCCTCAGGAGCAGTTCTTC. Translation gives CASSSPGLPQEQFF.

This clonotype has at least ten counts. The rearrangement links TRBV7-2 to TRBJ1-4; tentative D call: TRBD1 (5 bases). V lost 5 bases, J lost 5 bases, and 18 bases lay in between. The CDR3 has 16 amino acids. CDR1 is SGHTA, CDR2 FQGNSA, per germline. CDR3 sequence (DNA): TGTGCCAGCAGCCATCTCGTTAACAGGAGAAATGAAAAACTGTTTTTT. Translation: CASSHLVNRRNEKLFF.

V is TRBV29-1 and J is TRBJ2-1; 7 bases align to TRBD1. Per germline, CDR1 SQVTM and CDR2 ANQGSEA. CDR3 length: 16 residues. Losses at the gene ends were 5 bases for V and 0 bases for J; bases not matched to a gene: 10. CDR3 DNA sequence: TGCAGCGTTTATTTCTCGTCAGGGGGCTCCTACAATGAGCAGTTCTTC. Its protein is CSVYFSSGGSYNEQFF.